A single T cell receptor (beta chain) is shown here with its context. The repertoire was sequenced with immunoSEQ multiplex PCR; TCRdb's copy has only in-frame clones and lacks some. The table has around 92,000 clones, approximately 78% seen once. This specimen comes from a study of control samples from healthy donors and cancer patients. This CDR3 comprises 13 residues. Germline V gives CDR1 LNHDA, CDR2 SQIVND (reference sequence). V was trimmed by 1 base and J by 6 bases, leaving 9 bases between them. This chain links TRBV19 with TRBJ1-1; D may be TRBD1 (5 bases). This receptor was identified in a man aged 55 to 70 in good health. Sequencing was performed on blood. DNA of the CDR3: TGTGCCAGTAGTATAGGATCCAGGGCTGAAGCTTTCTTT. Translated, it gives CASSIGSRAEAFF.